These T cell receptor beta chains were read from a single sample in a study of shared clonotypes between healthy human individuals. This table comes from immunoSEQ multiplex PCR, and its TCRdb copy is limited to in-frame clones, with some not included. The sample records hundreds of thousands of clones, 60% to 75% being singletons. The sample consisted of memory CD4+ T cells sorted from blood. The receptors were gathered from a woman in her 30s in good health. CDR3s include the opening cysteine and the closing phenylalanine or tryptophan. The D gene is left open where the match is weak. Clone size, where shown, is once, few, many, or a class for clones that have expanded.

TRBJ1-2,TRBV18,NA,TRBD1,TGTGCCAGCTCGGAAAGGGACAGGTCAAACTATGGCTACACCTTC,CASSERDRSNYGYTF
TRBJ1-5,TRBV2,NA,TRBD1,TGTGCCAGCAGGGGACAGGGCGGTCAGCCCCAGCATTTT,CASRGQGGQPQHF
TRBJ1-2,TRBV5-1,NA,TRBD1,TGCGCCAGCAGCTCAGGACAGGACGATGGCTACACCTTC,CASSSGQDDGYTF
TRBJ1-3,TRBV11-2,once,NA,TGTGCCAGCAGCTTAGTCGGGCAGGGAGGCAACACCATATATTTT,CASSLVGQGGNTIYF
TRBJ2-1,TRBV5-1,few,TRBD2,TGCGCCAGCAGCTTGGATCTAGCGGGAGTTCGACCCGCCAATGAGCAGTTCTTC,CASSLDLAGVRPANEQFF
TRBJ1-2,TRBV28,NA,NA,TGTGCCAGCTCGAGCGGGGTCGAGGGCTACACCTTC,CASSSGVEGYTF
TRBJ1-1,TRBV4-1,NA,NA,TGCGCCAGCAGCCAAGCAGACAGTAACACTGAAGCTTTCTTT,CASSQADSNTEAFF
TRBJ1-1,TRBV19,NA,NA,TGTGCCAGTAGCGCCCGATCCAATTACTACACTGAAGCTTTCTTT,CASSARSNYYTEAFF
TRBJ2-1,TRBV6-1,NA,NA,TGTGCCAGCAGTGAAGGAAGCAGCACAGGTAATGAGCAGTTCTTC,CASSEGSSTGNEQFF
TRBJ1-1,TRBV5-1,NA,NA,TGCGCCAGCAGCTTGAGTCTTACCATGAACACTGAAGCTTTCTTT,CASSLSLTMNTEAFF
TRBJ1-2,TRBV29-1,NA,NA,TGCAGCGTTGTAGCGGGGAATGGCTACACCTTC,CSVVAGNGYTF
TRBJ2-6,TRBV27,NA,TRBD1,TGTGCCAGCAGTTTATCCAGCCTCAGGGGGCGATACTCTGGGGCCAACGTCCTGACTTTC,CASSLSSLRGRYSGANVLTF
TRBJ1-2,TRBV5-1,NA,NA,TGCGCCAGCGCGGCGACTGACTATGGCTACACCTTC,CASAATDYGYTF
TRBJ1-1,TRBV19,once,TRBD1,TGTGCCAGTAAGACAGGGAGGAACACTGAAGCTTTCTTT,CASKTGRNTEAFF
TRBJ2-5,TRBV6-1,NA,NA,TGTGCCACCCGCACCAGGGTGTTTGAGACCCAGTACTTC,CATRTRVFETQYF
TRBJ2-5,TRBV15,NA,TRBD2,TGTGCCACCAGCAGAGATGGGTTGGCGGGAGGTGGAGAGACCCAGTACTTC,CATSRDGLAGGGETQYF
TRBJ2-7,TRBV7-2,NA,NA,TGTGCCAGCAGCTTAGGTTTAGCCTGGAGCCCCTACGAGCAGTACTTC,CASSLGLAWSPYEQYF
TRBJ2-1,TRBV7-2,NA,TRBD2,TGTGCCAGCAGCAAACTAGCGGTCGCCCCCGCGGAGCAGTTCTTC,CASSKLAVAPAEQFF
TRBJ1-2,TRBV19,NA,NA,TGTGCCAGTAGTTCATTTTACTATGGCTACACCTTC,CASSSFYYGYTF
TRBJ2-5,TRBV11-2,NA,NA,TGTGCCAGCAGCTTAGATCCACAGGAAGAGACCCAGTACTTC,CASSLDPQEETQYF
TRBJ2-7,TRBV5-6,NA,TRBD1,TGTGCCAGCAGCCCGGGACAGGGGTCGGGCGAGCAGTACTTC,CASSPGQGSGEQYF
TRBJ2-5,TRBV11-2,NA,NA,TGTGCCAGCAGCCGTCAAGAGACCCAGTACTTC,CASSRQETQYF
TRBJ2-1,TRBV9,NA,TRBD2,TGTGCCAGCAGCGTAGTAATGACTAGCGGGAACAATGAGCAGTTCTTC,CASSVVMTSGNNEQFF
TRBJ2-2,TRBV27,NA,NA,TGTGCCAGCAGTTTATCGTGGCAGGGTGGTACCGGGGAGCTGTTTTTT,CASSLSWQGGTGELFF
TRBJ2-6,TRBV6-1,NA,NA,TGTGCCAGCAGTGAACAAGCCCCATCTGGGGCCAACGTCCTGACTTTC,CASSEQAPSGANVLTF
TRBJ1-1,TRBV7-2,NA,NA,TGTGCCAGCAGCCCTAGACGGCGGACTGAAGCTTTCTTT,CASSPRRRTEAFF
TRBJ2-7,TRBV7-8,NA,NA,TGTGCCAGCAGCTTAGTTCGGGTAGGCTACGAGCAGTACTTC,CASSLVRVGYEQYF
TRBJ2-1,TRBV28,once,TRBD2,TGTGCCAGCAGAGGAGCGGGAGTCGGTGAGCAGTTCTTC,CASRGAGVGEQFF
TRBJ2-3,TRBV7-2,NA,NA,TGTGCCAGCAGCCCCAGAGGGGTGTCTAGCACAGATACGCAGTATTTT,CASSPRGVSSTDTQYF
TRBJ1-5,TRBV7-2,NA,NA,TGTGCCAGCAGCCCGGACGGAGATCAGCCCCAGCATTTT,CASSPDGDQPQHF
TRBJ2-7,TRBV11-1,NA,TRBD2,TGTGCCAGCAGCTTGCGGGAGGGCCACTACGAGCAGTACTTC,CASSLREGHYEQYF
TRBJ2-7,TRBV6-1,NA,NA,TGTGCCAGCACTGGAGGGACAAAGCTCGGCGAGCAGTACTTC,CASTGGTKLGEQYF
TRBJ1-2,TRBV27,few,NA,TGTGCCAGCAGTTTTAAGGTCGGTGCTAACTATGGCTACACCTTC,CASSFKVGANYGYTF
TRBJ1-4,TRBV30,NA,NA,TGTGCCTGGGCCCAAGGTGCAACTAATGAAAAACTGTTTTTT,CAWAQGATNEKLFF
TRBJ1-4,TRBV7-6,NA,NA,TGTGCCAGCAGCCTTTTATCCCCGGGCCTTGCAACTAATAAAAAACTGTTTTTT,CASSLLSPGLATNKKLFF
TRBJ1-5,TRBV21-1,NA,NA,TGTGCCAGTAATCAGCCCCAGCATTTT,CASNQPQHF
TRBJ1-5,TRBV1,many,NA,TGCACCAGCAGGCCACAGGGATATAGCAATCAGCCCCAGCATTTT,CTSRPQGYSNQPQHF
TRBJ1-2,TRBV28,few,TRBD1,TGTGCCAGCAGTTTATTGACAGGGGGTGGCTATGGCTACACCTTC,CASSLLTGGGYGYTF
TRBJ2-5,TRBV11-1,NA,TRBD2,TGTGCCAGCAGCTTAACCGGGACTAGCGGGAGGGAGACCCAGTACTTC,CASSLTGTSGRETQYF
TRBJ2-2,TRBV5-4,NA,TRBD2,TGTGCCAGCAGCTTGAAAGAGGGAGGGCCGTATGGCGGGGAGCTGTTTTTT,CASSLKEGGPYGGELFF
TRBJ2-7,TRBV5-1,NA,NA,TGCGCCAGCAGTGAGGACGGTCTCTCCTACGAGCAGTACTTC,CASSEDGLSYEQYF
TRBJ2-1,TRBV27,once,NA,TGTGCCAGCAGCCCAATCCCCAGGGATGAGCAGTTCTTC,CASSPIPRDEQFF
TRBJ2-7,TRBV5-4,NA,NA,TGTGCCAGCAGCCGTTGGGGGCAGGGGTACGAGCAGTACTTC,CASSRWGQGYEQYF
TRBJ1-6,TRBV28,NA,TRBD1,TGTGCCAGCAGACGAGGACAGGGTTCCTATAATTCACCCCTCCACTTT,CASRRGQGSYNSPLHF
TRBJ2-4,TRBV14,NA,NA,TGTGCCAGCAGCCAAGGGCCGGAAAGAGGGGCCAAAAACATTCAGTACTTC,CASSQGPERGAKNIQYF
TRBJ2-7,TRBV28,NA,TRBD1,TGTGCCAGCATGCTCGGCGGGACAGGTGGGTACGAGCAGTACTTC,CASMLGGTGGYEQYF
TRBJ2-3,TRBV28,NA,NA,TGTGCCAGCAGTTTACTGGGGGGTGGTGGCACAGATACGCAGTATTTT,CASSLLGGGGTDTQYF
TRBJ2-2,TRBV28,NA,NA,TGTGCCAGCAGTTTGGTCGGGGAGCTGTTTTTT,CASSLVGELFF
TRBJ2-1,TRBV4-2,NA,NA,TGTGCCAGCAGCCAACCAAGACTAGATTACAATGAGCAGTTCTTC,CASSQPRLDYNEQFF
TRBJ2-7,TRBV28,NA,TRBD1,TGTGCCAGCAGCCCTATCGGGACAGGGAGATACGAGCAGTACTTC,CASSPIGTGRYEQYF
TRBJ1-1,TRBV28,once,NA,TGTGCCACCCGTTGGCAGCCCAAAATGAACACTGAAGCTTTCTTT,CATRWQPKMNTEAFF
TRBJ1-5,TRBV19,NA,TRBD1,TGTGCCAGTAGTATGACGACAGGGGTAAGTCAGCCCCAGCATTTT,CASSMTTGVSQPQHF